This TCR beta chain was observed in a study of T cell changes during pregnancy in multiple sclerosis. TCRdb keeps only in-frame clones here, not all; method: immunoSEQ multiplex PCR. The sample lists about 27,000 clones, about nine tenths occurring once. This TCR derives from a female donor with multiple sclerosis, enrolled in a pregnancy study. The source material was CD8+ T cells from peripheral blood mononuclear cells, sampled in the second trimester of pregnancy.

The CDR3 DNA reads as TGTGCCAGCAGCGCGGGGGGGCTCCAAGAGACCCAGTACTTC. Translated, it gives CASSAGGLQETQYF. The J gene is TRBJ2-5, the V gene TRBV9, with 8 bases that match TRBD2. The CDR3 spans 14 residues. Germline values: CDR1 SGDLS, CDR2 YYNGEE. With 3 bases clipped from V and 1 base from J, the junction kept 2 bases outside the gene matches.